Sequencing of this T cell receptor beta chain was carried out in a study of beta chain features in type 1 diabetes. Study summary: Age and gender were similar between patients and healthy donors, as were cell yields. Study conclusions and caveats: Moderately but significantly shorter TCRB CDR3s were found in Type 1 diabetes patients in all four CD4+ subsets. PCR might favor shorter templates, but any such skew would affect patients and controls equally.

It was one heparinised blood draw, averaging about 116 mL, that each donor gave. Sequenced material consisted of expressed TCRB transcripts (all of the isolated RNA was reverse transcribed). Only in-frame clones appear in the TCRdb table, and some are missing; sequencing was by immunoSEQ multiplex PCR. The sample carries fewer than 900,000 clones, about a sixth recorded once. In the case of this clone: Antigen specificity is unknown.

The CDR3 spans 15 residues. Trimming cost V 10 bases and J 5 bases; bases outside gene matches: 14. Germline assignment: CDR1 MDHEN and CDR2 SYDVKM. This sequence originates from a woman between 18 and 29 years old in good health. This rearrangement joins TRBV28 to TRBJ1-2; 9 nucleotides line up with TRBD1. Input material: naive CD4+ T cells from blood. CDR3 loop: CATNKPGQGNYGYTF. CDR3 DNA: TGTGCCACTAATAAGCCGGGACAGGGAAATTATGGCTACACCTTC.